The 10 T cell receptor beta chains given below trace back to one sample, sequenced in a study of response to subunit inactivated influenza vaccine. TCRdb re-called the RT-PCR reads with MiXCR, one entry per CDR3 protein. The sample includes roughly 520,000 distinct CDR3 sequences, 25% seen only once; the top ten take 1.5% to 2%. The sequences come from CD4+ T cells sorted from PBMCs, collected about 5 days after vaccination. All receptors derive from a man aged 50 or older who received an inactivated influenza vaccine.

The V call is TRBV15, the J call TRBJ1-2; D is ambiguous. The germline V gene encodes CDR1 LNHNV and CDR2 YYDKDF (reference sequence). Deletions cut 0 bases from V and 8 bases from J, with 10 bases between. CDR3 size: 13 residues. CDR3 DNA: TGTGCCACCAGCAGAGAGGACCTGGGAGGCTACACCTTC. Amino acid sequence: CATSREDLGGYTF.

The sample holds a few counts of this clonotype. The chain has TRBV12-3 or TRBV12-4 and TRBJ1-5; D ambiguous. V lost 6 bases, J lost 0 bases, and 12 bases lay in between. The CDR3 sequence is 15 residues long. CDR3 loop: CASSSAGGSNQPQHF. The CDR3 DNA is TGTGCCAGCAGCTCAGCGGGCGGTAGCAATCAGCCCCAGCATTTT.

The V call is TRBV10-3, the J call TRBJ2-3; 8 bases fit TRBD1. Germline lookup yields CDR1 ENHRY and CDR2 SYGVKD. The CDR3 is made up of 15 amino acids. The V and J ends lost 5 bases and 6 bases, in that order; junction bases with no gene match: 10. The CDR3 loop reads CAISHGQGADDTQYF. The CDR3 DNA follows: TGTGCCATCAGTCATGGACAGGGCGCCGATGATACGCAGTATTTT.

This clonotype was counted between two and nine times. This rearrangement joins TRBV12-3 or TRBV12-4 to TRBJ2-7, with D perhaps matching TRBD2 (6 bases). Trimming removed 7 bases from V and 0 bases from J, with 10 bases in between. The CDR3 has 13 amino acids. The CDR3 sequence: CASNHGGSYEQYF. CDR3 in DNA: TGTGCCAGCAATCACGGGGGCTCCTACGAGCAGTACTTC.

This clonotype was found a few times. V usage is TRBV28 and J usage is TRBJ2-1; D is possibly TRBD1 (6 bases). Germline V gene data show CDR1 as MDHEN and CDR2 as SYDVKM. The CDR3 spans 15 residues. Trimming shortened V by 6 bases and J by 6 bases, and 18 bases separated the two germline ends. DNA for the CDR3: TGTGCCAGCAGAGTCAGGGGCCAGAGTCTCAATGAGCAGTTCTTC. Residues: CASRVRGQSLNEQFF.

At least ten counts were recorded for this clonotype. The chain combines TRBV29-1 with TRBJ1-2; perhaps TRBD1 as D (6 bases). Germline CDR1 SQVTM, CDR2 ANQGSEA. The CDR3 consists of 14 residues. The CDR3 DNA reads TGCAGACCTATGAGGGGGGCGCTTGACTATGGCTACACCTTC. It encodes CRPMRGALDYGYTF. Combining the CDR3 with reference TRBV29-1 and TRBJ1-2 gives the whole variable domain SAVISQKPSRDICQRGTSLTIQCQVDSQVTMMFWYRQQPGQSLTLIATANQGSEATYESGFVIDKFPISRPNLTFSTLTVSNMSPEDSSIYLCRPMRGALDYGYTFGSGTRLTVV.

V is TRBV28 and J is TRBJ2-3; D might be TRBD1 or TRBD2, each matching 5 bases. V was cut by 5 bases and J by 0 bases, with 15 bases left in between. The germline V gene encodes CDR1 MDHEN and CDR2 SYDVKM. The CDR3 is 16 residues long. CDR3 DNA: TGTGCCAGCAGTCCCCTAAAATGGGGGAGCACAGATACGCAGTATTTT. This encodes CASSPLKWGSTDTQYF. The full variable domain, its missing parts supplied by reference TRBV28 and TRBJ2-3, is DVKVTQSSRYLVKRTGEKVFLECVQDMDHENMFWYRQDPGLGLRLIYFSYDVKMKEKGDIPEGYSVSREKKERFSLILESASTNQTSMYLCASSPLKWGSTDTQYFGPGTRLTVL.

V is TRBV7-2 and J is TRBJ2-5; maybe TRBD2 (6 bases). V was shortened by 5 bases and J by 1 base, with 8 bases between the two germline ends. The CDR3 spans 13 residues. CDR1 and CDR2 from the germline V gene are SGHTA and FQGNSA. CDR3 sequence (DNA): TGTGCCAGCAGCGCGGGACCCCAAGAGACCCAGTACTTC. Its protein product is CASSAGPQETQYF.

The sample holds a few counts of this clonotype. CDR3 loop: CASSLTGTEQYF. CDR3 bases: TGTGCCAGCAGTTTGACAGGAACCGAGCAGTACTTC. The chain recombines TRBV12-3 or TRBV12-4 with TRBJ2-7; D perhaps matches TRBD1 (6 bases). The length of the CDR3 is 12 residues. V was shortened by 3 bases and J by 6 bases, with 9 bases between the two germline ends.

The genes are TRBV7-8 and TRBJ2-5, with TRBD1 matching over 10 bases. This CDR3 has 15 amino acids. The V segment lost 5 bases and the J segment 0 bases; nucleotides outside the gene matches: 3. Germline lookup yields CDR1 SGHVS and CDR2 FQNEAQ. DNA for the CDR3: TGTGCCAGCAGCCAGGACAGGGGGTACCAAGAGACCCAGTACTTC. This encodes CASSQDRGYQETQYF.